A single sample gave rise to the 22 T cell receptor beta chains below, sequenced in a study of long-term antiretroviral therapy in people with HIV. immunoSEQ v3.0 was run at survey level. Using immunoSEQ multiplex PCR, the repertoire was profiled, and TCRdb retains in-frame clones only, with some absent. The sample has 15,000 to 20,000 clones, around 90% seen once; the top ten hold about 14%. The material was unsorted PBMCs, obtained around 2.3 years before starting antiretroviral therapy. These receptors were obtained from a woman in her 30s with HIV.

This chain connects TRBV27 to TRBJ2-7, with D possibly being TRBD2 (5 bases). The CDR3 extends over 13 amino acids. From germline, CDR1 is MNHEY and CDR2 SMNVEV (reference sequence). V was trimmed by 6 bases and J by 4 bases, leaving 13 bases between them. As DNA, the CDR3 is TGTGCCAGCAGACGCCCCTCGGGATACGAGCAGTACTTC. This encodes CASRRPSGYEQYF.

The chain combines TRBV7-9 with TRBJ1-6, with D possibly matching TRBD1 (6 bases). V was shortened by 5 bases and J by 5 bases, with 13 bases between the two germline ends. CDR1 SEHNR and CDR2 FQNEAQ come from the germline V gene (reference sequence). This CDR3 spans 15 amino acids. DNA of the CDR3: TGTGCCAGCAGCCGCCCGGGGGGCGATAATTCACCCCTCCACTTT. Translating gives CASSRPGGDNSPLHF.

The V gene is TRBV5-1, the J gene TRBJ2-3; D could derive from TRBD1 or TRBD2 (5 bases each). The CDR3 is made up of 16 amino acids. From germline, CDR1 is SGHRS and CDR2 YFSETQ. Trimming removed 2 bases from V and 0 bases from J, with 13 bases in between. The CDR3 bases are TGCGCCAGCAGCTTTGTGTCGGGGACGAGCACAGATACGCAGTATTTT. Translation: CASSFVSGTSTDTQYF.

The rearrangement links TRBV5-1 to TRBJ2-7; D gene uncertain. The V end lost 2 bases, the J end lost 0 bases, and 9 bases lay between the germline ends. The CDR3 has 14 amino acids. CDR1 SGHRS and CDR2 YFSETQ come from the germline V gene. The CDR3 DNA follows: TGCGCCAGCAGCTTAGGGAAAAGCTCCTACGAGCAGTACTTC. It codes for CASSLGKSSYEQYF.

V usage is TRBV4-3 and J usage is TRBJ1-2, with 8 bases matching TRBD1. Germline assignment: CDR1 LGHNA and CDR2 YSLEER. Germline trimming cut 3 bases from V and 8 bases from J; bases unmatched to any gene: 11. This CDR3 has 15 amino acids. CDR3 residues: CASSQRTGTGRGYTF. The CDR3 nucleotides are TGCGCCAGCAGCCAGCGAACAGGGACAGGTCGCGGCTACACCTTC.

This chain connects TRBV7-9 to TRBJ1-5; 10 bases are a match to TRBD1. The J segment lost 4 bases and the V segment lost 4 bases, leaving 7 bases of the junction unmatched. Germline CDR1 SEHNR, CDR2 FQNEAQ (reference sequence). The CDR3 loop spans 16 amino acids. The CDR3 region is CASSSPGQGGNQPQHF. CDR3 DNA sequence: TGTGCCAGCAGCTCCCCCGGACAGGGGGGGAATCAGCCCCAGCATTTT.

The genes are TRBV12-5 and TRBJ1-1, with TRBD1 identical over 9 bases. CDR1 and CDR2 from the germline V gene are LGHNT and FRNRAP. After removal of 1 base from V and 6 bases from J, the junction contained 0 bases not matched to a gene. There are 13 residues in the CDR3. The CDR3 DNA reads as TGTGCTAGTGGTTTGGGACAGGGGGCTGAAGCTTTCTTT. Its protein product is CASGLGQGAEAFF.

This chain joins TRBV5-4 and TRBJ2-7; 8 bases match TRBD1. Germline CDR1 reads SGHNT; CDR2 reads YYREEE (reference sequence). There are 15 residues in the CDR3. Trimming cost V 0 bases and J 2 bases; bases outside gene matches: 4. Here the CDR3 reads CASSLDRTGPYEQYF. CDR3 nucleotide sequence: TGTGCCAGCAGCTTGGACCGGACAGGGCCCTACGAGCAGTACTTC.

The table lists this clone with a count of one. The chain employs TRBV4-1 and TRBJ2-7; 7 nucleotides agree with TRBD1. Per germline, CDR1 MGHRA and CDR2 YSYEKL. The CDR3 consists of 15 residues. The trim removed 1 base at V and 7 bases at J, leaving 10 bases unmatched. The chain's CDR3 is CASSQAPHRGEEQYF. The CDR3, as DNA: TGCGCCAGCAGCCAAGCGCCCCACAGGGGAGAGGAGCAGTACTTC.

The CDR3 sequence is CASRNPGNSYEQYF. The DNA of the CDR3 is TGTGCCAGCAGGAACCCCGGCAACTCCTACGAGCAGTACTTC. This chain joins TRBV6-5 and TRBJ2-7; no clear D gene. This CDR3 contains 14 residues. The germline V gene has CDR1 MNHEY and CDR2 SVGAGI. V was trimmed by 6 bases and J by 0 bases, leaving 12 bases between them.

The V gene is TRBV2, the J gene TRBJ2-7, with D uncertain. The CDR3 covers 11 residues. Per the germline V gene, CDR1 is SNHLY and CDR2 is FYNNEI. Trimming cost V 1 base and J 7 bases, with 5 bases left between them. CDR3 bases: TGTGCCAGCAGTGAAGGGGCGGAGCAGTACTTC. The encoded protein is CASSEGAEQYF.

The chain couples TRBV7-2 to TRBJ1-1, with 7 bases that match TRBD1. J lost 11 bases, V lost 2 bases, and 20 bases had no gene match. The CDR3 is 17 amino acids. Germline CDR1 and CDR2: SGHTA and FQGNSA. This CDR3 reads CASSLMGTVTGPEGAFF. CDR3 nucleotides: TGTGCCAGCAGCTTAATGGGGACAGTTACTGGACCCGAGGGGGCTTTCTTT.

On this clone: The sample contains more than one DNA sequence encoding this CDR3. The chain carries TRBV7-9 and TRBJ1-5; D is ambiguous. This CDR3 contains 13 residues. Germline V CDR1 and CDR2: SEHNR, FQNEAQ (reference sequence). V was cut by 1 base and J by 6 bases, with 7 bases left in between. CDR3 DNA: TGTGCCAGCAGCTTAGGGGAGGGTCAGCCCCAGCATTTT. Its translation is CASSLGEGQPQHF. Drawing the rest from reference TRBV7-9 and TRBJ1-5, the complete variable domain is DTGVSQNPRHKITKRGQNVTFRCDPISEHNRLYWYRQTLGQGPEFLTYFQNEAQLEKSRLLSDRFSAERPKGSFSTLEIQRTEQGDSAMYLCASSLGEGQPQHFGDGTRLSIL.

The gene calls are TRBV14 and TRBJ2-1; possible D gene TRBD1, 7 bases. This CDR3 is built from 15 residues. Looked up from germline, CDR1 is SGHDN and CDR2 is FVKESK. The V end was cut by 1 base, the J end by 6 bases, with 13 bases between. The CDR3 coding sequence is TGTGCCAGCAGCCAAGGCAGGGGGGTCAGCAATGAGCAGTTCTTC. It codes for CASSQGRGVSNEQFF.

The chain employs TRBV7-9 and TRBJ2-7, with 8 nucleotides matching TRBD1. Per germline, CDR1 SEHNR and CDR2 FQNEAQ (reference sequence). This CDR3 has 16 amino acids. V lost 5 bases and J lost 5; bases outside the gene matches: 14. The CDR3 loop reads CASSPYTRTGLHEQYF. CDR3 sequence (DNA): TGTGCCAGCAGCCCCTACACTCGGACAGGGTTACACGAGCAGTACTTC.

The chain joins TRBV19 to TRBJ1-1; 12 nucleotides align to TRBD1. The CDR3 runs to 13 residues. Germline values: CDR1 LNHDA, CDR2 SQIVND (reference sequence). V shed 5 bases, J shed 6 bases, and the junction held 1 base outside the gene matches. The CDR3 nucleotides are TGTGCCAGTAGTGGGACAGGGGGCCCTGAAGCTTTCTTT. Translating gives CASSGTGGPEAFF.

V usage is TRBV15 and J usage is TRBJ1-2; D uncertain. Germline-derived CDR1 and CDR2 are LNHNV and YYDKDF (reference sequence). The CDR3 covers 15 residues. V lost 0 bases, J lost 4 bases, and 12 bases lay in between. CDR3 region: CATSRDSPRGYGYTF. The DNA of the CDR3 is TGTGCCACCAGCAGAGATTCCCCGCGGGGCTATGGCTACACCTTC.

CDR3 sequence (DNA): TGCGCCAGCAGCCCGACAGATACCAATGAAAAACTGTTTTTT. It translates to CASSPTDTNEKLFF. The chain joins TRBV5-1 to TRBJ1-4, with D maybe TRBD1 (5 bases). Germline loops: CDR1 SGHRS, CDR2 YFSETQ. V shed 4 bases and J shed 5 bases, with 12 bases lying between them. This CDR3 spans 14 amino acids.

This chain links TRBV30 with TRBJ1-1; D gene ambiguous. The CDR3 sequence is 14 residues long. V was pared by 4 bases and J by 1 base, with 13 bases between. Germline CDR1 reads GTSNPN; CDR2 reads SVGIG (reference sequence). The CDR3 spells CAWTEGLPNTEAFF. Here the CDR3 DNA reads TGTGCCTGGACGGAGGGTCTTCCGAACACTGAAGCTTTCTTT.

The genes are TRBV18 and TRBJ2-2, with D unresolved. The length of the CDR3 is 13 residues. V gave up 1 base and J gave up 2 bases, with 2 bases separating them. The germline gives CDR1 KGHSH, CDR2 LQKENI. The CDR3 spells CASSPQNTGELFF. The CDR3 DNA reads as TGTGCCAGCTCACCACAAAACACCGGGGAGCTGTTTTTT. Filled out from reference TRBV18 and TRBJ2-2, the complete variable domain reads NAGVMQNPRHLVRRRGQEARLRCSPMKGHSHVYWYRQLPEEGLKFMVYLQKENIIDESGMPKERFSAEFPKEGPSILRIQQVVRGDSAAYFCASSPQNTGELFFGEGSRLTVL.

This chain uses TRBV19 with TRBJ2-1; D is unclear. This CDR3 has 15 residues. The germline V and J ends were trimmed by 1 base and 4 bases, with 11 bases remaining between them. CDR1 is LNHDA, CDR2 SQIVND, per germline (reference sequence). CDR3: CASSIATLAYNEQFF. The DNA for the CDR3 is TGTGCCAGTAGTATAGCCACGCTTGCGTACAATGAGCAGTTCTTC.

The chain has TRBV6-5 and TRBJ1-5; no clear D. V lost 0 bases and J lost 5, with 5 bases in between. The CDR3 has 13 residues. The germline CDR1 and CDR2 sequences are MNHEY and SVGAGI. CDR3 sequence: CASSYSWDQPQHF. The CDR3 DNA is TGTGCCAGCAGTTACTCATGGGATCAGCCCCAGCATTTT.